The subject of this entry is one T cell receptor (beta chain). No antigen is known for it. In the PCR, 60 Vbeta and 13 Jbeta primers were used. Per the authors' pipeline: Unique TCR beta chains numbered approximately 76 million in a later analysis, with roughly 9.9 million shared. The assay was immunoSEQ multiplex PCR, and TCRdb's table has in-frame clones only and misses some. V and J calls and clone size are copied from that table; D and trimming were computed from the DNA. The clone table shows tens of thousands of clones, with the ten largest holding over 3%. The data were obtained in a study of cytomegalovirus exposure and HLA in healthy donors. Study-wide findings and caveats: Reports showed the classifier diagnosing cytomegalovirus status with high specificity and sensitivity. In the analysis, some V segments, TRBV6-2 and TRBV6-3 included, were excluded as indistinguishable. It was in a later analysis that TCR association rates were seen to vary by HLA locus, highest for DRB1 and lowest for HLA-C.

The CDR3 contains 12 residues. V lost 6 bases, J lost 4 bases, and 8 bases lay in between. From germline, CDR1 is KGHSH and CDR2 LQKENI. This TCR was recovered from a female donor in good health and CMV-seropositive. The chain combines TRBV18 with TRBJ2-3, with D uncertain. Sequencing was carried out using PBMCs. CDR3 bases: TGTGCCAGCTCCCCAGACTCAGATACGCAGTATTTT. Amino acids: CASSPDSDTQYF.